What follows are 8 T cell receptor beta chains derived from one specimen sequenced in a study of OX40 agonist ivuxolimab in advanced cancers. Receptor libraries were prepared by the immunoSEQ multiplex PCR assay. This is the immuneACCESS table as TCRdb keeps it, with only in-frame sequences that have V and J called. A part of the clones is gone; compared with another copy, unresolved V genes explain less than half, and the rest is unexplained. The sample has 45,000 to 60,000 clones on record, 82% of them singletons. The ten largest account for roughly 1.6% of the sample. The sequenced sample was CD4+ or CD8+ T cells sorted from blood, obtained in a trial of the OX40 agonist ivuxolimab. The receptors shown here come from an adult with an advanced solid tumor such as melanoma, head and neck, liver or kidney cancer.

This chain joins TRBV30 and TRBJ1-6, with 9 bases aligning to TRBD1. Germline CDR1 reads GTSNPN; CDR2 reads SVGIG (reference sequence). This CDR3 contains 14 residues. The V gene end was trimmed by 2 bases and the J gene end by 7 bases; junction bases not matched to a gene: 3. The CDR3 coding sequence is TGTGCCTGGAGTCAAGGACAGGGGAATTCACCCCTCCACTTT. This sequence encodes CAWSQGQGNSPLHF.

The rearrangement joins TRBV7-9 to TRBJ2-5; D gene unclear. The germline V gene has CDR1 SEHNR and CDR2 FQNEAQ (reference sequence). With 5 bases removed from V and 2 bases from J, the gap between germline ends came to 12 bases. This CDR3 is built from 14 residues. For the CDR3, the DNA is TGTGCCAGCAGCCGGAGTAACCCACAAGAGACCCAGTACTTC. Encoded protein: CASSRSNPQETQYF.

The J gene is TRBJ2-5, the V gene TRBV28, with a weak D call TRBD2 (6 bases). The J call may be incorrect, as the DNA end agrees better with TRBJ2-7. This CDR3 is built from 13 residues. Germline assignment: CDR1 MDHEN and CDR2 SYDVKM. CDR3 region: CASSRLESYEQYF. CDR3 nucleotides: TGTGCCAGCAGTAGACTAGAAAGTTACGAGCAGTACTTC.

The rearrangement joins TRBV29-1 to TRBJ1-2, with D tentatively TRBD1 (6 bases). Per germline, CDR1 SQVTM and CDR2 ANQGSEA. The CDR3 is 12 residues long. Deletions cut 3 bases from V and 4 bases from J, with 9 bases between. In nucleotides, the CDR3 is TGCAGCGTTGACCCAGGGGCCTATGGCTACACCTTC. Protein sequence: CSVDPGAYGYTF. The whole variable domain, filled in from reference TRBV29-1 and TRBJ1-2, reads SAVISQKPSRDICQRGTSLTIQCQVDSQVTMMFWYRQQPGQSLTLIATANQGSEATYESGFVIDKFPISRPNLTFSTLTVSNMSPEDSSIYLCSVDPGAYGYTFGSGTRLTVV.

This clone was counted between two and nine times. V and J are TRBV18 and TRBJ2-3; 7 nucleotides line up with TRBD1. The CDR3 is 15 amino acids. Trimming cost V 6 bases and J 5 bases; bases outside gene matches: 11. Per the germline V gene, CDR1 is KGHSH and CDR2 is LQKENI. The CDR3 DNA reads as TGTGCCAGCTCCCCAACCCGAGACAGGGAAGATACGCAGTATTTT. It encodes CASSPTRDREDTQYF.

This chain joins TRBV7-2 and TRBJ2-7; D assignment may be TRBD1 or TRBD2 (5 bases each). Germline CDR1 SGHTA, CDR2 FQGNSA. Trimming stripped 5 bases from V and 4 bases from J, with 15 bases between. The CDR3 sequence is 14 residues long. The CDR3 region is CASSLSGSGYEQYF. The CDR3 DNA reads TGTGCCAGCAGCCTGTCAGGGTCGGGATACGAGCAGTACTTC.

The V and J genes are TRBV25-1 and TRBJ2-4; TRBD1 might be the D (5 bases). The CDR3 is 13 residues long. The V gene lost 3 bases and the J gene lost 8 bases, with 11 bases spanning the gap. The germline gives CDR1 MGHDK, CDR2 SYGVNS. CDR3: CASSDRVSDIQYF. DNA for the CDR3: TGTGCCAGCAGTGACAGGGTATCGGACATTCAGTACTTC.

The J gene is TRBJ1-1, the V gene TRBV5-1; 7 positions agree with TRBD1. Germline-derived CDR1 and CDR2 are SGHRS and YFSETQ. V lost 2 bases, J lost 4 bases, and 5 bases stayed unmatched. This CDR3 contains 14 residues. The chain's CDR3 is CASSLGTDFTEAFF. The DNA of the CDR3 is TGCGCCAGCAGCTTAGGGACAGACTTCACTGAAGCTTTCTTT.